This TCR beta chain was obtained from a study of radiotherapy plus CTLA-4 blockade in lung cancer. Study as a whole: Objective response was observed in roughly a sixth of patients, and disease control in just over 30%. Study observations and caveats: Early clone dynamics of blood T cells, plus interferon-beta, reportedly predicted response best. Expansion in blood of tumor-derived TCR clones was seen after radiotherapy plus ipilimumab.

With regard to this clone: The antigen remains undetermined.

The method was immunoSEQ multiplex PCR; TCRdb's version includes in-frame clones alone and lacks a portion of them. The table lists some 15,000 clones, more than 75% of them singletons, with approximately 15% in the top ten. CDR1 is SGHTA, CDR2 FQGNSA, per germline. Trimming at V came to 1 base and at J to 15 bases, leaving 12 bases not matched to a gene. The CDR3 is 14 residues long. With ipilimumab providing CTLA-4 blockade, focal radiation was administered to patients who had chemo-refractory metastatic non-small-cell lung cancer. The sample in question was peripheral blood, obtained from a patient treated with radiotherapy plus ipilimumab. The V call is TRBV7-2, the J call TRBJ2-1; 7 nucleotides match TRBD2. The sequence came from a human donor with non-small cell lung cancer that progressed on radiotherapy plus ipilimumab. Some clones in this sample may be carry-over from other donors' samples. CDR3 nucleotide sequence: TGTGCCAGCAGCTTAGACGTCTTGCGGGAGTTGATGTTCTTC. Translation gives CASSLDVLRELMFF.